This TCR beta chain derives from a study of cytomegalovirus exposure and HLA in healthy donors. Whole-study results and caveats: The classifier reportedly diagnosed cytomegalovirus status with high sensitivity and specificity. CMV serostatus was the sole immune exposure data available. Most CMV-associated TCR beta chains were later found to appear HLA-restricted.

Healthy bone marrow donors made up the donor group. In the PCR, 60 Vbeta and 13 Jbeta primers were used. Clones were sequenced by immunoSEQ multiplex PCR, and TCRdb holds only the in-frame ones, with some missing. Seen here are approximately 150,000 clones, about 82% observed once, and the top ten hold approximately 7%. The CDR3 contains 16 residues. CDR1 and CDR2 (germline): SGHDT, YYEEEE. V gave up 0 bases and J gave up 8 bases; unmatched junction bases: 11. Points on this clone: Antigen: not known.

The TCR was taken from a woman younger than 45 in good health and CMV-seropositive. This chain connects TRBV5-6 to TRBJ2-3, with 8 bases that match TRBD2. Sample: PBMCs. The CDR3 is CASSLGSSGPGGTQYF. The CDR3 DNA reads as TGTGCCAGCAGCTTGGGGTCTAGCGGGCCCGGCGGTACGCAGTATTTT.